Following are 31 T cell receptor beta chains from one sample sequenced in a study of shared clonotypes between healthy human individuals. Generated by immunoSEQ multiplex PCR, the TCRdb table keeps only in-frame clones and is missing some. The sample lists roughly 530,000 clones, about 96% occurring once. Sequencing was carried out using naive CD4+ T cells sorted from blood. Subset here: CD45RA+ positively selected. The receptors here all came from a woman aged 25 to 45 in good health.

The chain carries TRBV9 and TRBJ1-2; no firm D call. This CDR3 contains 13 residues. V lost 0 bases to trimming and J lost 7 bases, with 10 bases between them. The germline V gene has CDR1 SGDLS and CDR2 YYNGEE. CDR3 bases: TGTGCCAGCAGCGTAGTAGAGCGAAGTGGCTACACCTTC. It is translated as CASSVVERSGYTF.

This clone was seen a handful of times. CDR3 sequence: CASSIAGGSYGYTF. CDR3 DNA sequence: TGTGCCAGTAGTATAGCGGGAGGATCCTATGGCTACACCTTC. The chain recombines TRBV19 with TRBJ1-2; D ambiguous. The V end lost 1 base, the J end lost 4 bases, and 10 bases lay between the germline ends. This CDR3 region has 14 residues. CDR1 and CDR2 (germline): LNHDA, SQIVND (reference sequence).

The chain links TRBV7-9 to TRBJ1-5; D is unresolved. Looked up from germline, CDR1 is SEHNR and CDR2 is FQNEAQ (reference sequence). Trimming left V 1 base short and J 1 base short, with 11 bases between. The CDR3 is 16 residues long. Here the CDR3 reads CASSLGSGVSNQPQHF. The CDR3 DNA reads as TGTGCCAGCAGCTTAGGGTCAGGTGTAAGCAATCAGCCCCAGCATTTT.

This clone was observed once. The chain has TRBV5-6 and TRBJ1-4; tentatively, D is TRBD1 (6 bases). V lost 2 bases and J 1 base, leaving 9 bases between the germline ends. This CDR3 has 15 residues. The V gene's germline CDR1 is SGHDT and CDR2 YYEEEE. Written as DNA, the CDR3 is TGTGCCAGCAGCTTACAGGGCTTAACTAATGAAAAACTGTTTTTT. Its translation: CASSLQGLTNEKLFF.

This chain uses TRBV19 with TRBJ2-7, with a possible D match to TRBD2 (5 bases). There are 13 residues in the CDR3. Germline CDR1 LNHDA, CDR2 SQIVND (reference sequence). V was clipped by 4 bases and J by 2 bases, with 9 bases between them. The CDR3 DNA is TGTGCCAGTAGTAACGTGGGAGCCTACGAGCAGTACTTC. Its protein is CASSNVGAYEQYF.

V is TRBV30 and J is TRBJ1-3; D call uncertain. The germline CDR1 and CDR2 sequences are GTSNPN and SVGIG (reference sequence). Trimming took 3 bases from V and 0 from J, leaving 18 bases between them. This CDR3 region has 17 residues. The CDR3 nucleotides are TGTGCCTGGAGCGTACGCCGAGACAAGCTCTCTGGAAACACCATATATTTT. Protein sequence: CAWSVRRDKLSGNTIYF.

The chain couples TRBV11-2 to TRBJ1-1; D remains unclear. The CDR3 runs 14 residues. The V and J ends lost 1 base and 4 bases respectively, with 10 bases between them. Germline lookup yields CDR1 SGHAT and CDR2 FQNNGV. The CDR3 region is CASSLGGFSTEAFF. The CDR3 DNA reads as TGTGCCAGCAGCTTAGGAGGTTTTTCCACTGAAGCTTTCTTT.

The chain couples TRBV28 to TRBJ2-5; TRBD2 might be the D (5 bases). The CDR3 totals 13 residues. Trimming pared 5 bases from V and 4 bases from J, leaving 11 bases between. CDR1 and CDR2 (germline): MDHEN, SYDVKM. CDR3 in DNA: TGTGCCAGCAGTGCCCGGGGAAGAGAGACCCAGTACTTC. This translates into CASSARGRETQYF.

The chain joins TRBV14 to TRBJ1-2; no clear D. Germline V gene data show CDR1 as SGHDN and CDR2 as FVKESK. V lost 2 bases and J 8 bases, leaving 18 bases between the germline ends. The CDR3 is made up of 15 amino acids. CDR3 loop: CASSQTPGSLSGYTF. The CDR3 DNA follows: TGTGCCAGCAGCCAAACACCGGGATCCCTTTCGGGCTACACCTTC.

The V call is TRBV11-3, the J call TRBJ2-7; the match to TRBD2 covers 8 bases. Trimming cost V 5 bases and J 3 bases; bases outside gene matches: 15. CDR1 is SGHNT, CDR2 YENEEA, per germline. The CDR3 consists of 17 residues. The CDR3 is CASSPRAWGSGSYEQYF. CDR3 coding DNA: TGTGCCAGCAGCCCCCGGGCCTGGGGGAGCGGGAGCTACGAGCAGTACTTC.

The rearrangement joins TRBV25-1 to TRBJ2-7; 9 bases map to TRBD2. Germline V gives CDR1 MGHDK, CDR2 SYGVNS. V lost 5 bases, J lost 1 base, and 0 bases stayed unmatched. CDR3 length equals 13 residues. This chain's CDR3 is CASSLAGSYEQYF. In DNA form, the CDR3 reads TGTGCCAGCAGTCTAGCGGGATCCTACGAGCAGTACTTC.

This sequence joins TRBV28 and TRBJ1-1, with 7 nucleotides matching TRBD1. Germline V gene lookup returns CDR1 MDHEN and CDR2 SYDVKM. The CDR3 runs to 16 residues. V trimming: 5 bases; J trimming: 5 bases; junction bases outside the gene matches: 14. This CDR3 is CASSAAPGQRMTEAFF. CDR3 nucleotides: TGTGCCAGCAGTGCTGCACCGGGACAGCGGATGACTGAAGCTTTCTTT.

The V gene is TRBV18, the J gene TRBJ2-2, with D uncertain. This CDR3 is 14 amino acids long. Germline V gene data show CDR1 as KGHSH and CDR2 as LQKENI. Deletions cut 8 bases from V and 4 bases from J, with 14 bases between. CDR3 coding DNA: TGTGCCAGCCGGAGCTACAGTGGCACCGGGGAGCTGTTTTTT. This codes for CASRSYSGTGELFF.

CDR3 sequence: CASSSGRASETQYF. The CDR3 DNA reads TGTGCCAGCAGTAGCGGGAGGGCCTCGGAGACCCAGTACTTC. This rearrangement joins TRBV6-6 to TRBJ2-5; 10 positions match TRBD2. With 5 bases clipped from V and 5 bases from J, the junction kept 5 bases outside the gene matches. CDR3 length equals 14 residues. From germline, CDR1 is MNHNY and CDR2 SVGAGI (reference sequence).

The CDR3 coding sequence is TGTGCCAGCAGTCGCCCGGGAGATACGCAGTATTTT. As protein: CASSRPGDTQYF. The chain couples TRBV7-3 to TRBJ2-3; no reliable D call. The CDR3 has 12 amino acids. Trimming shortened V by 6 bases and J by 5 bases, and 9 bases separated the two germline ends. Germline CDR1 and CDR2: SGHTA and FQGTGA.

This chain joins TRBV19 and TRBJ2-2; D may match TRBD1 or TRBD2 (5 bases each). Germline V lookup: CDR1 LNHDA, CDR2 SQIVND (reference sequence). The CDR3 totals 14 residues. V was shortened by 3 bases and J by 8 bases, with 13 bases between the two germline ends. The CDR3 sequence is CASSIVRGMGELFF. In DNA, the CDR3 is TGTGCCAGTAGTATCGTGAGGGGCATGGGGGAGCTGTTTTTT. Full variable domain (missing parts from reference TRBV19 and TRBJ2-2): DGGITQSPKYLFRKEGQNVTLSCEQNLNHDAMYWYRQDPGQGLRLIYYSQIVNDFQKGDIAEGYSVSREKKESFPLTVTSAQKNPTAFYLCASSIVRGMGELFFGEGSRLTVL.

Regarding this clone: Other DNA sequences in this sample translate to the same CDR3. The J gene is TRBJ2-5, the V gene TRBV10-3; 7 bases map to TRBD1. Germline-derived CDR1 and CDR2 are ENHRY and SYGVKD. V lost 0 bases and J lost 2; bases outside the gene matches: 0. This CDR3 comprises 14 residues. CDR3 DNA: TGTGCCATCAGTGAGTCGGGACAGCAAGAGACCCAGTACTTC. This translates into CAISESGQQETQYF.

CDR3 amino acids: CAIGLAGGGELFF. In DNA, the CDR3 is TGTGCCATCGGTCTAGCAGGTGGCGGGGAGCTGTTTTTT. The chain links TRBV10-3 to TRBJ2-2; tentative D call: TRBD2 (5 bases). This CDR3 is built from 13 residues. V was trimmed by 8 bases and J by 7 bases, leaving 14 bases between them. Germline-derived CDR1 and CDR2 are ENHRY and SYGVKD.

V usage is TRBV28 and J usage is TRBJ1-5; 10 bases line up with TRBD1. Germline CDR1 and CDR2: MDHEN and SYDVKM. CDR3 length equals 16 residues. The junction had 12 bases not matched to a gene; V was cut back by 6 bases and J by 7 bases. For the CDR3, the DNA is TGTGCCAGCAGCCCTACAGGGACAGGGGATAGGCAGCCCCAGCATTTT. Translated, it gives CASSPTGTGDRQPQHF.

This sequence joins TRBV28 and TRBJ2-7, with D perhaps matching TRBD1 (6 bases). V dropped 6 bases and J dropped 0 bases, with 15 bases sitting between them. The CDR3 is made up of 15 amino acids. Germline CDR1 reads MDHEN; CDR2 reads SYDVKM. CDR3 protein: CASRFGTQSSYEQYF. For the CDR3, the DNA is TGTGCCAGCAGATTCGGGACACAGAGCTCCTACGAGCAGTACTTC.

This chain connects TRBV4-1 to TRBJ2-5; D is unclear. The J call is in doubt because the DNA end fits TRBJ2-7 better. The CDR3 loop spans 14 amino acids. The germline V gene encodes CDR1 MGHRA and CDR2 YSYEKL. The CDR3 bases are TGCGCCAGCAGCCAGAGACTCCTCTCCTACGAGCAGTACTTC. Translated, it gives CASSQRLLSYEQYF.

The rearrangement uses TRBV27 and TRBJ2-7, with 11 bases fitting TRBD2. Per the germline V gene, CDR1 is MNHEY and CDR2 is SMNVEV (reference sequence). The trim removed 6 bases at V and 2 bases at J, leaving 3 bases unmatched. This CDR3 contains 14 residues. As DNA, the CDR3 is TGTGCCAGCAGGAGACTAGCGGGACCCTACGAGCAGTACTTC. This gives the protein CASRRLAGPYEQYF.

V is TRBV27 and J is TRBJ2-6, with D unresolved. Germline lookup yields CDR1 MNHEY and CDR2 SMNVEV (reference sequence). Trimming stripped 6 bases from V and 0 bases from J, with 12 bases between. The CDR3 spans 16 residues. This chain's CDR3 is CASSPNEYSGANVLTF. The CDR3 DNA sequence: TGTGCCAGCAGCCCCAATGAGTACTCTGGGGCCAACGTCCTGACTTTC.

The rearrangement joins TRBV5-1 to TRBJ2-7; D is tentatively TRBD1 or TRBD2 (7 bases each). This CDR3 has 16 amino acids. Germline values: CDR1 SGHRS, CDR2 YFSETQ. The germline V and J ends were trimmed by 0 bases and 2 bases, with 15 bases remaining between them. The CDR3, as DNA: TGCGCCAGCAGCTTGGCCGGCCAGGGGGGGACCTACGAGCAGTACTTC. Translated, it gives CASSLAGQGGTYEQYF.

This clone was observed once. This chain joins TRBV4-2 and TRBJ1-4; D remains unclear. The V and J ends lost 4 bases and 8 bases respectively, with 26 bases between them. From germline, CDR1 is LGHNA and CDR2 YNFKEQ. The CDR3 covers 18 residues. Here the CDR3 reads CASSRDSIGSANGEKLFF. The CDR3 DNA follows: TGTGCCAGCAGCCGTGATTCGATTGGGTCCGCGAACGGAGAAAAACTGTTTTTT.

The chain couples TRBV27 to TRBJ1-3; D possibly corresponds to TRBD1 (6 bases). V lost 5 bases and J lost 0, with 17 bases in between. This CDR3 has 17 amino acids. CDR1 is MNHEY and CDR2 is SMNVEV in the germline V gene (reference sequence). CDR3 bases: TGTGCCAGCAGTCGAAGGACAGCCATGTCCTCTGGAAACACCATATATTTT. The encoded protein is CASSRRTAMSSGNTIYF.

V and J are TRBV28 and TRBJ1-3; tentatively, D is TRBD1 (5 bases). Per the germline V gene, CDR1 is MDHEN and CDR2 is SYDVKM. The CDR3 extends over 14 amino acids. The V end was cut by 7 bases, the J end by 4 bases, with 14 bases between. CDR3 sequence: CASNSEGAGNTIYF. The DNA of the CDR3 is TGTGCCAGCAACTCTGAAGGGGCAGGAAACACCATATATTTT.

V is TRBV18 and J is TRBJ2-5, with D hard to call. The CDR3 is 15 amino acids. The germline V gene has CDR1 KGHSH and CDR2 LQKENI. V lost 3 bases and J lost 5, with 16 bases in between. The CDR3 is CASSPPAFIGETQYF. CDR3 sequence (DNA): TGTGCCAGCTCACCTCCCGCTTTTATTGGGGAGACCCAGTACTTC.

Turning to this clone: In the same sample, other DNA sequences code for this CDR3. The rearrangement uses TRBV5-4 and TRBJ2-5; D not certain. Germline V gene data show CDR1 as SGHNT and CDR2 as YYREEE (reference sequence). Trimming stripped 0 bases from V and 5 bases from J, with 2 bases between. The CDR3 is made up of 11 amino acids. The DNA for the CDR3 is TGTGCCAGCAGCTTGGAGGAGACCCAGTACTTC. This sequence encodes CASSLEETQYF.

The rearrangement links TRBV29-1 to TRBJ2-1, with 7 positions matching TRBD2. V was clipped by 7 bases and J by 4 bases; unmatched bases: 7. Germline V lookup: CDR1 SQVTM, CDR2 ANQGSEA. This CDR3 comprises 13 residues. The CDR3 spells CSARLAGYNEQFF. The DNA of the CDR3 is TGCAGCGCACGACTAGCAGGATACAATGAGCAGTTCTTC.

The chain links TRBV7-2 to TRBJ1-2; the D is unclear. Germline CDR1 reads SGHTA; CDR2 reads FQGNSA. This CDR3 is 14 amino acids long. V lost 5 bases and J lost 2, with 12 bases in between. The CDR3 nucleotides read TGTGCCAGCAGCCCAGGACGGGAGAACTATGGCTACACCTTC. This encodes CASSPGRENYGYTF.